This entry describes one TCR beta chain. This specimen belongs to a study of blood T cell repertoires in COVID-19. The CDR3 covers 15 residues. V was shortened by 6 bases and J by 4 bases, with 18 bases between the two germline ends. Germline V gene lookup returns CDR1 MDHEN and CDR2 SYDVKM. Living in 24 US areas, the participants were between roughly 18 and 90 years of age. The authors' processing: Nucleated cell counts were estimated from reference gene primer amplification. The table came from immunoSEQ multiplex PCR; TCRdb's copy has only in-frame clones and leaves some out. V, J and clone size are taken as reported in that table, and D and trimming were inferred from the DNA itself. The sample includes around 260,000 clones, 70% to 90% of them seen just once.

This clonotype was sampled from a woman between 25 and 40 years old who had recovered from COVID-19. Source material: PBMCs or T cells enriched from blood (not recorded which). This chain joins TRBV28 and TRBJ1-2; tentatively, D is TRBD1 (5 bases). CDR3 residues: CASRVGGEMTYGYTF. The CDR3 DNA reads as TGTGCCAGCAGGGTTGGAGGGGAAATGACCTATGGCTACACCTTC.